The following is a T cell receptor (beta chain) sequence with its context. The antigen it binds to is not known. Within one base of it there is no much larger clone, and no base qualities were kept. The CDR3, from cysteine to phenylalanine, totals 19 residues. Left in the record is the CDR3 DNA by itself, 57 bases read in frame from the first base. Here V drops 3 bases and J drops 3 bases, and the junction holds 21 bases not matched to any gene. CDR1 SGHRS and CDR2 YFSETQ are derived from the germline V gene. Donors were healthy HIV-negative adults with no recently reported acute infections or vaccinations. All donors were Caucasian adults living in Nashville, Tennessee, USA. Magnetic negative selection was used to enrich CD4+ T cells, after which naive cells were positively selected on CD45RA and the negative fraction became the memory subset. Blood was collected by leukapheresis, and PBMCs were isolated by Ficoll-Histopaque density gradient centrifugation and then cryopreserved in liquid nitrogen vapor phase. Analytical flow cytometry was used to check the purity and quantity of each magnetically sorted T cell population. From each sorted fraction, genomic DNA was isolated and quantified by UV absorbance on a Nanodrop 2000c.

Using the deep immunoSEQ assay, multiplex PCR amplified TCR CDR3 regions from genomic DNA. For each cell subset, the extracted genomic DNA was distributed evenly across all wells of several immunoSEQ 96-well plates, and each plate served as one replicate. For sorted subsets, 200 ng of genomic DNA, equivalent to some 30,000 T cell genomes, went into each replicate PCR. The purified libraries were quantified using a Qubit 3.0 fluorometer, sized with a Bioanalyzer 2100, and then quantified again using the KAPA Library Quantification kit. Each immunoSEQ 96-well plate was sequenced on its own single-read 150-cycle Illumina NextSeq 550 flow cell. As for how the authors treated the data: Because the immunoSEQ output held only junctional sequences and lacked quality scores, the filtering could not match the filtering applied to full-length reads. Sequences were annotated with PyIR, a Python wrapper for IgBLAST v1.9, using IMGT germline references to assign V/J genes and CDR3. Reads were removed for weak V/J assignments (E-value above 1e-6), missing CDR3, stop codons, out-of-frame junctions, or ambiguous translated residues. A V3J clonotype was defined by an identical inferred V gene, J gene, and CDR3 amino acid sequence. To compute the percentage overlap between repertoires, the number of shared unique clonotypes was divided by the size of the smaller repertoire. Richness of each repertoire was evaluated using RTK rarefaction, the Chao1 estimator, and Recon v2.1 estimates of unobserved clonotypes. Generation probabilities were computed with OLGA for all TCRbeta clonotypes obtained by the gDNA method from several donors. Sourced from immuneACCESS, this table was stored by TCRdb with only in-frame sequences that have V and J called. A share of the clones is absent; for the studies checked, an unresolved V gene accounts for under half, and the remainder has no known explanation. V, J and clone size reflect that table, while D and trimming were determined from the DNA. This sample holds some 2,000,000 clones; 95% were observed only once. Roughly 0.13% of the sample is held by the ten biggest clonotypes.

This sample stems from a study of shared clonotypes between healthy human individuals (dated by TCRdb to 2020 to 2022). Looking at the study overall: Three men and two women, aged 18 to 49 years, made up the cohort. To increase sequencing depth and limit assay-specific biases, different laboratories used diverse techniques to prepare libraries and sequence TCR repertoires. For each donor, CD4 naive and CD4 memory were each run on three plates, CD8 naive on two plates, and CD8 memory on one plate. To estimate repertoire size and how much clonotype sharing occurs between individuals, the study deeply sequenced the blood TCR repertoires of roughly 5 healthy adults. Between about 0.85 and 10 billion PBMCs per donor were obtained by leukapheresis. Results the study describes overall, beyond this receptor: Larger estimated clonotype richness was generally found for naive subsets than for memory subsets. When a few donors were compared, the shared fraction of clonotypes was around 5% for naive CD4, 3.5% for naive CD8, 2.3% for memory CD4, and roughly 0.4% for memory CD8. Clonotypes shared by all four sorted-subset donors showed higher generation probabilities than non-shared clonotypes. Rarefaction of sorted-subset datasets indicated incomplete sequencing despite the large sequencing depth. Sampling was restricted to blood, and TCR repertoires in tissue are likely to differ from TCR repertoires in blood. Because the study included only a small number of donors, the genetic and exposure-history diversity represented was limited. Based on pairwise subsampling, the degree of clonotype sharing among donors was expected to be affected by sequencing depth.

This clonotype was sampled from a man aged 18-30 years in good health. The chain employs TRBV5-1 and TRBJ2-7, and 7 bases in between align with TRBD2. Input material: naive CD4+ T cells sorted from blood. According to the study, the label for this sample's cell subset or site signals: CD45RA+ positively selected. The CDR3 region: CASSYGAGRALAGIYEQYF. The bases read TGCGCCAGCAGCTATGGCGCAGGGAGGGCCCTCGCCGGGATCTACGAGCAGTACTTC.